Listed below are T cell receptor beta chains from one sample, sequenced in a study of blood T cell repertoires in COVID-19. Libraries were prepared by immunoSEQ multiplex PCR; TCRdb keeps only in-frame clonotypes and omits some of them. Of a few hundred thousand clones in the sample, approximately 86% were seen once. The specimen sequenced was peripheral blood. These receptors all stem from an older woman with active or convalescent COVID-19. The CDR3 runs from the conserved cysteine through the conserved F or W. Each record gives: CDR3 DNA, CDR3 protein, J gene, V gene, D gene, clone size, CDR3 length. A D gene is named only where the DNA matches it firmly. Not every row has a clone size; where given, it reads once, few, many or a size class.

CDR3nt: TGTGCCACCAGTGACCACATCCGGGACAGGGCCTGTACCTTC; CDR3aa: CATSDHIRDRACTF; j_gene: TRBJ1-2; v_gene: TRBV24-1; d_gene: TRBD1; abundance: .; len: 14
CDR3nt: TGTGCCAGCAGCCCCGGACAGGGGAGCGGCTACACCTTC; CDR3aa: CASSPGQGSGYTF; j_gene: TRBJ1-2; v_gene: TRBV3-1/TRBV3-2; d_gene: TRBD1; abundance: few; len: 13
CDR3nt: TGTGCCAGCAGCTTAGGGGGCAGTTCCTATGGCTACACCTTC; CDR3aa: CASSLGGSSYGYTF; j_gene: TRBJ1-2; v_gene: TRBV7-2; d_gene: .; abundance: .; len: 14
CDR3nt: TGCGCCAGCAGCTTGGCCGAACAGTACAATGAGCAGTTCTTC; CDR3aa: CASSLAEQYNEQFF; j_gene: TRBJ2-1; v_gene: TRBV5-1; d_gene: .; abundance: once; len: 14
CDR3nt: TGCGCCAGCAGCTTGGGAGACAGGGGAAACTATGGCTACACCTTC; CDR3aa: CASSLGDRGNYGYTF; j_gene: TRBJ1-2; v_gene: TRBV5-1; d_gene: TRBD1; abundance: .; len: 15
CDR3nt: TGTGCCAGCAGCTTAGTCCTTTATTCAGATACGCAGTATTTT; CDR3aa: CASSLVLYSDTQYF; j_gene: TRBJ2-3; v_gene: TRBV13; d_gene: .; abundance: once; len: 14
CDR3nt: TGTGCCAGCAGCGCCCGACTAGCGGGGGCCTCCTACGAGCAGTACTTC; CDR3aa: CASSARLAGASYEQYF; j_gene: TRBJ2-7; v_gene: TRBV7-2; d_gene: TRBD2; abundance: .; len: 16
CDR3nt: TGTGCCAGCAGCCCCCCGGGGGTTAGCAATCAGCCCCAGCATTTT; CDR3aa: CASSPPGVSNQPQHF; j_gene: TRBJ1-5; v_gene: TRBV6-2/TRBV6-3; d_gene: .; abundance: once; len: 15
CDR3nt: TGTGCCAGCAGCTTGGGACAGGGAAATGAAAAACTGTTTTTT; CDR3aa: CASSLGQGNEKLFF; j_gene: TRBJ1-4; v_gene: TRBV11-2; d_gene: TRBD1; abundance: .; len: 14
CDR3nt: TGTGCCAGCAGCCAAGCCCCCTTGACAGGGGCCGGGGAGCTGTTTTTT; CDR3aa: CASSQAPLTGAGELFF; j_gene: TRBJ2-2; v_gene: TRBV3-1/TRBV3-2; d_gene: TRBD1; abundance: .; len: 16
CDR3nt: TGCGCCAGCAGCCCAGGGGGGGAGCAGTACTTC; CDR3aa: CASSPGGEQYF; j_gene: TRBJ2-7; v_gene: TRBV4-3; d_gene: .; abundance: .; len: 11
CDR3nt: TGTGCCAGCAGCTTAAACACAGGGAATGAGCAGTTCTTC; CDR3aa: CASSLNTGNEQFF; j_gene: TRBJ2-1; v_gene: TRBV7-9; d_gene: .; abundance: once; len: 13
CDR3nt: TGTGCCAGCAGCCCTGTTCCGGGACAGGGATCGCAAGGCTACACCTTC; CDR3aa: CASSPVPGQGSQGYTF; j_gene: TRBJ1-2; v_gene: TRBV7-6; d_gene: TRBD1; abundance: .; len: 16
CDR3nt: TGTGCCAGCAGCCAGGGTACCTATGGCTACACCTTC; CDR3aa: CASSQGTYGYTF; j_gene: TRBJ1-2; v_gene: TRBV11-1; d_gene: .; abundance: .; len: 12
CDR3nt: TGTGCCAGTAGTAAGGACAGGGTCGGTGAAGCTTTCTTT; CDR3aa: CASSKDRVGEAFF; j_gene: TRBJ1-1; v_gene: TRBV19; d_gene: TRBD1; abundance: once; len: 13
CDR3nt: TGTGCCAGCATCGCCCCGCCGGGGGGGCCGATGGAGACCCAGTACTTC; CDR3aa: CASIAPPGGPMETQYF; j_gene: TRBJ2-5; v_gene: TRBV2; d_gene: TRBD2; abundance: .; len: 16
CDR3nt: TGTGCCAGCAGTCCAAACACTGAAGCTTTCTTT; CDR3aa: CASSPNTEAFF; j_gene: TRBJ1-1; v_gene: TRBV12-3/TRBV12-4; d_gene: .; abundance: .; len: 11
CDR3nt: TGTGCCAGCAGCCAGGAATCCCCCAGGGCCTCAGTCTATGGCTACACCTTC; CDR3aa: CASSQESPRASVYGYTF; j_gene: TRBJ1-2; v_gene: TRBV5-5; d_gene: .; abundance: .; len: 17
CDR3nt: TGTGCCAGCACCTCACTCCTGCCCTACGAGCAGTACTTC; CDR3aa: CASTSLLPYEQYF; j_gene: TRBJ2-7; v_gene: TRBV27; d_gene: .; abundance: .; len: 13
CDR3nt: TGTGCCAGCAGCTTATCTTCTTGGAGCGGTAGCACAGATACGCAGTATTTT; CDR3aa: CASSLSSWSGSTDTQYF; j_gene: TRBJ2-3; v_gene: TRBV7-2; d_gene: .; abundance: .; len: 17
CDR3nt: TGCGCCAGCAGCAGGGGGACAGGGGTGGATGAGCAGTTCTTC; CDR3aa: CASSRGTGVDEQFF; j_gene: TRBJ2-1; v_gene: TRBV5-1; d_gene: TRBD1; abundance: .; len: 14
CDR3nt: TGCAGCGCGTCTCTAGCGGGGTTCCGCGAGCAGTTCTTC; CDR3aa: CSASLAGFREQFF; j_gene: TRBJ2-1; v_gene: TRBV29-1; d_gene: TRBD2; abundance: .; len: 13
CDR3nt: TGCGCCAGCAGCCAACAGGTCTCTTCTGAAGCTTTCTTT; CDR3aa: CASSQQVSSEAFF; j_gene: TRBJ1-1; v_gene: TRBV4-1; d_gene: .; abundance: .; len: 13
CDR3nt: TGCGCCAGCAGCTTACAAGCGGACTCTGGAAACACCATATATTTT; CDR3aa: CASSLQADSGNTIYF; j_gene: TRBJ1-3; v_gene: TRBV5-1; d_gene: .; abundance: .; len: 15
CDR3nt: TGTGCCAGCACAGTCTTCACTGAAGCTTTCTTT; CDR3aa: CASTVFTEAFF; j_gene: TRBJ1-1; v_gene: TRBV13; d_gene: .; abundance: .; len: 11
CDR3nt: TGTGCCAGCAGCTTGGTATACCCACTTACCTACGAGCAGTACTTC; CDR3aa: CASSLVYPLTYEQYF; j_gene: TRBJ2-7; v_gene: TRBV5-6; d_gene: .; abundance: .; len: 15
CDR3nt: TGTGCCAGCAACCCGGGACAGACCCTTTATGGCTACACCTTC; CDR3aa: CASNPGQTLYGYTF; j_gene: TRBJ1-2; v_gene: TRBV7-2; d_gene: TRBD1; abundance: once; len: 14
CDR3nt: TGTGCCAGTAGTATTATAAGCTCAGGGGGCGCGGGAAACACCATATATTTT; CDR3aa: CASSIISSGGAGNTIYF; j_gene: TRBJ1-3; v_gene: TRBV19; d_gene: TRBD1; abundance: .; len: 17
CDR3nt: TGTGCCAGCAGCGGGGAATCCTACGAGCAGTACTTC; CDR3aa: CASSGESYEQYF; j_gene: TRBJ2-7; v_gene: TRBV2; d_gene: .; abundance: once; len: 12
CDR3nt: TGTGCCAGCAGTGAAGCGACAGTCGGGGGCTACACCTTC; CDR3aa: CASSEATVGGYTF; j_gene: TRBJ1-2; v_gene: TRBV2; d_gene: .; abundance: once; len: 13
CDR3nt: TGTGCCAGTAGTGGCTTGACAGGATCTCTAACCTTC; CDR3aa: CASSGLTGSLTF; j_gene: TRBJ1-2; v_gene: TRBV19; d_gene: .; abundance: .; len: 12
CDR3nt: TGCGCCAGCAGCTGGGGAGGGATTGGGAACAATGAGCAGTTCTTC; CDR3aa: CASSWGGIGNNEQFF; j_gene: TRBJ2-1; v_gene: TRBV5-1; d_gene: TRBD2; abundance: .; len: 15
CDR3nt: TGTGCCAGCAGTCGGGAGGGAACGGCTCAGCCCCAGCATTTT; CDR3aa: CASSREGTAQPQHF; j_gene: TRBJ1-5; v_gene: TRBV5-6; d_gene: .; abundance: .; len: 14
CDR3nt: TGTGCCAGCAGTAGAACTCTTTCCTACGAGCAGTACTTC; CDR3aa: CASSRTLSYEQYF; j_gene: TRBJ2-7; v_gene: TRBV28; d_gene: .; abundance: .; len: 13
CDR3nt: TGTGCCAGCAGCCCAAGAGTAGAGACTGGAAACACCATATATTTT; CDR3aa: CASSPRVETGNTIYF; j_gene: TRBJ1-3; v_gene: TRBV4-2; d_gene: .; abundance: .; len: 15
CDR3nt: TGTGCCAGCAGCTTAGTGCCCCTAGCGGGGGTAAACACCGGGGAGCTGTTTTTT; CDR3aa: CASSLVPLAGVNTGELFF; j_gene: TRBJ2-2; v_gene: TRBV7-2; d_gene: TRBD2; abundance: .; len: 18
CDR3nt: TGCGCCAGCAGTGAGCCTGCCGACTCCGATACGCAGTATTTT; CDR3aa: CASSEPADSDTQYF; j_gene: TRBJ2-3; v_gene: TRBV10-1; d_gene: .; abundance: once; len: 14
CDR3nt: TGTGCCGTAAGGGGTAGAGAAAAACTGTTTTTT; CDR3aa: CAVRGREKLFF; j_gene: TRBJ1-4; v_gene: TRBV6-5; d_gene: .; abundance: .; len: 11
CDR3nt: TGTGCCAGCAGTCCCACGAGATACACTGAAGCTTTCTTT; CDR3aa: CASSPTRYTEAFF; j_gene: TRBJ1-1; v_gene: TRBV6-2/TRBV6-3; d_gene: .; abundance: .; len: 13
CDR3nt: TGTGCCAGCAGTTCACTCAATGAAAAACTGTTTTTT; CDR3aa: CASSSLNEKLFF; j_gene: TRBJ1-4; v_gene: TRBV12-3/TRBV12-4; d_gene: .; abundance: .; len: 12
CDR3nt: TGCAGCGTCCCCAGGTCCCAGGAGACCCAGTACTTC; CDR3aa: CSVPRSQETQYF; j_gene: TRBJ2-5; v_gene: TRBV29-1; d_gene: .; abundance: .; len: 12
CDR3nt: TGTGCCAGCAGCGTAATGGGGTTAGGACAAGATACGCAGTATTTT; CDR3aa: CASSVMGLGQDTQYF; j_gene: TRBJ2-3; v_gene: TRBV9; d_gene: .; abundance: .; len: 15
CDR3nt: TGTGCCACCAGAGAAACGGGACAGGGGGCGTGGGCCGGGGAGCTGTTTTTT; CDR3aa: CATRETGQGAWAGELFF; j_gene: TRBJ2-2; v_gene: TRBV19; d_gene: TRBD1; abundance: .; len: 17
CDR3nt: TGTGCCAGCAGCGCATCACCCGGGACAGGGATCAGGAAAGAGACCCAGTACTTC; CDR3aa: CASSASPGTGIRKETQYF; j_gene: TRBJ2-5; v_gene: TRBV9; d_gene: TRBD1; abundance: .; len: 18
CDR3nt: TGCAGCGTTGAGGTGGGGCTAAACACTGAAGCTTTCTTT; CDR3aa: CSVEVGLNTEAFF; j_gene: TRBJ1-1; v_gene: TRBV29-1; d_gene: .; abundance: .; len: 13
CDR3nt: TGCGCCAGCAGCTTGGCCGAGCGGCTTCATGGCTACACCTTC; CDR3aa: CASSLAERLHGYTF; j_gene: TRBJ1-2; v_gene: TRBV5-1; d_gene: .; abundance: .; len: 14
CDR3nt: TGCGCCAGCAGCTTGGCATCGGTGGACACTGAAGCTTTCTTT; CDR3aa: CASSLASVDTEAFF; j_gene: TRBJ1-1; v_gene: TRBV5-1; d_gene: .; abundance: .; len: 14
CDR3nt: TGTGCCAGCAGCCAGGTGGGACAGGGGGCGCGAATATACGGCTACACCTTC; CDR3aa: CASSQVGQGARIYGYTF; j_gene: TRBJ1-2; v_gene: TRBV14; d_gene: TRBD1; abundance: .; len: 17
CDR3nt: TGTGCCAGCCTTGTACTAGCGGGGGGTTCCAATGAGCAGTTCTTC; CDR3aa: CASLVLAGGSNEQFF; j_gene: TRBJ2-1; v_gene: TRBV2; d_gene: TRBD2; abundance: .; len: 15
CDR3nt: TGTGCCAGTAGTGAGAGGGAGGGTAACACTGAAGCTTTCTTT; CDR3aa: CASSEREGNTEAFF; j_gene: TRBJ1-1; v_gene: TRBV19; d_gene: .; abundance: .; len: 14
CDR3nt: TGTGCCAGCAGCCCGACAGGGGAATATTATGGCTACACCTTC; CDR3aa: CASSPTGEYYGYTF; j_gene: TRBJ1-2; v_gene: TRBV7-8; d_gene: TRBD1; abundance: .; len: 14
CDR3nt: TGTGCCAGCAGCTTCTTAGCGGGGGGGCAAGAGCAGTACTTC; CDR3aa: CASSFLAGGQEQYF; j_gene: TRBJ2-7; v_gene: TRBV5-4; d_gene: TRBD2; abundance: .; len: 14
CDR3nt: TGTGCCAGCAGGTTTCCCGAGACAGGGATCGGGGGCTACACCTTC; CDR3aa: CASRFPETGIGGYTF; j_gene: TRBJ1-2; v_gene: TRBV6-5; d_gene: TRBD1; abundance: .; len: 15
CDR3nt: TGCGCCAGCAGCCAAGATTATCCAGGGGGCTCTGGAAACACCATATATTTT; CDR3aa: CASSQDYPGGSGNTIYF; j_gene: TRBJ1-3; v_gene: TRBV4-3; d_gene: TRBD1; abundance: .; len: 17
CDR3nt: TGCGCCAGCAGCTCCTACGGGGGGTTAGACACCGGGGAGCTGTTTTTT; CDR3aa: CASSSYGGLDTGELFF; j_gene: TRBJ2-2; v_gene: TRBV5-1; d_gene: TRBD2; abundance: .; len: 16
CDR3nt: TGTGCCAGCAGCCCTTTACAGGGGGCGAACACTGAAGCTTTCTTT; CDR3aa: CASSPLQGANTEAFF; j_gene: TRBJ1-1; v_gene: TRBV3-1/TRBV3-2; d_gene: TRBD1; abundance: .; len: 15
CDR3nt: TGTGCCAGCAGCGCGGGACAGCTAAACACTGAAGCTTTCTTT; CDR3aa: CASSAGQLNTEAFF; j_gene: TRBJ1-1; v_gene: TRBV9; d_gene: TRBD1; abundance: few; len: 14
CDR3nt: TGTGCCAGCACTCCCTTTAGGAGTCCGAACACTGAAGCTTTCTTT; CDR3aa: CASTPFRSPNTEAFF; j_gene: TRBJ1-1; v_gene: TRBV27; d_gene: .; abundance: .; len: 15
CDR3nt: TGTGCCAGCAGCTTGTTCCGGAGGGACACTGAAGCTTTCTTT; CDR3aa: CASSLFRRDTEAFF; j_gene: TRBJ1-1; v_gene: TRBV5-6; d_gene: .; abundance: .; len: 14
CDR3nt: TGTGCCAGCAGCTTAACAGCATCCGAGCAGTTCTTC; CDR3aa: CASSLTASEQFF; j_gene: TRBJ2-1; v_gene: TRBV11-3; d_gene: .; abundance: .; len: 12